This is a list of T cell receptor beta chains from one sample in a study of CXCR3-negative and CXCR3-positive naive CD8 T cells. TCRdb reprocessed the 5' RACE reads and stores each CDR3 protein as one record, lacking DNA. The sample has approximately 88,000 distinct CDR3 sequences. The specimen was naive CXCR3+ CD8+ T cells from blood. Every receptor here comes from a human donor in good health. Some clones in this sample may be carry-over from other donors' samples. The CDR3 runs from the conserved cysteine through the conserved F or W.

TRBV20-1	TRBJ2-2	CSVFHPQGGELFF
TRBV5-6	TRBJ2-7	CASSLITGENYEQYF
TRBV7-9	TRBJ1-2	CASSTRDGFYGYTF
TRBV2	TRBJ2-2	CASSEGGRVGAGELFF
TRBV14	TRBJ1-1	CASSQRGDFAEAFF
TRBV12-3/TRBV12-4	TRBJ2-7	CASSFLGQPAYEQYF
TRBV29-1	TRBJ2-7	CSVATISSYEQYF
TRBV27	TRBJ2-1	CASSFSGDNEQFF
TRBV6-1	TRBJ2-2	CASSEPAGSGELFF
TRBV28	TRBJ2-1	CASSYRGKYEQFF
TRBV29-1	TRBJ2-1	CSVEQGLDNEQFF
TRBV2	TRBJ1-2	CASRGTVNGYTF
TRBV28	TRBJ2-1	CASSPAETRNEQFF
TRBV28	TRBJ2-7	CASSFPKDRERAYEQYF
TRBV6-6	TRBJ2-1	CASSYTPGTGLYEQFF
TRBV29-1	TRBJ2-5	CSVEILGDQETQYF
TRBV12-3/TRBV12-4	TRBJ2-7	CASSLPGHEQYF
TRBV9	TRBJ1-1	CASSVGGQTNTEAFF
TRBV5-6	TRBJ2-1	CASSLELAGDNEQFF
TRBV14	TRBJ2-3	CASSQGGASDSDTQYF
TRBV25-1	TRBJ2-5	CARGVRKTQYF
TRBV5-6	TRBJ2-1	CASSLVLNEQFF
TRBV28	TRBJ2-7	CASSLLPLSEQYF
TRBV15	TRBJ2-6	CATSRDSGTGANVLTF
TRBV20-1	TRBJ2-7	CSAPRTGQRYF
TRBV6-6	TRBJ2-1	CASSYGSGKGNEQFF
TRBV4-2	TRBJ2-7	CASSPWELAGGQFYEQYF
TRBV4-2	TRBJ2-1	CASSHRLAGDNEQFF